This passage covers 29 T cell receptor beta chains from one sample sequenced in a study of CD8+ T cells in alopecia areata. Sequencing used cDNA as its template, made by extracting RNA and reverse transcribing it. The method was immunoSEQ multiplex PCR; TCRdb's version includes in-frame clones alone and lacks a portion of them. The table shows about 190,000 clones, with roughly 66% occurring only once. The treatment: oral pan-JAK inhibitor, 5-10 mg twice daily. The specimen comprised CD4+ T cells sorted from blood, sampled at week 24, from a patient treated with tofacitinib. All receptors derive from a human donor with alopecia areata.

J is TRBJ2-1 and V is TRBV25-1, with a possible D match to TRBD1 (5 bases). V lost 2 bases and J lost 10, with 18 bases in between. The CDR3 spans 15 residues. Germline loops: CDR1 MGHDK, CDR2 SYGVNS. CDR3 protein: CASSEQFGRAVEQFF. CDR3 sequence (DNA): TGTGCCAGCAGTGAACAATTTGGCAGGGCGGTCGAGCAGTTCTTC.

The table lists this clone with a few counts. This chain uses TRBV6-6 with TRBJ2-3; 10 bases align to TRBD2. CDR1 is MNHNY, CDR2 SVGAGI, per germline (reference sequence). The CDR3 is made up of 16 amino acids. V shed 6 bases, J shed 7 bases, and the junction held 13 bases outside the gene matches. CDR3 in DNA: TGTGCCAGCAGCAGTCAACTAGCGGGGAAAATCAATACGCAGTATTTT. Its protein is CASSSQLAGKINTQYF.

This clone has more than one count but fewer than ten. V is TRBV7-3 and J is TRBJ2-2, with D uncertain. Trimming took off 5 bases at V and 6 bases at J, with 10 bases between the two ends. The CDR3 is made up of 13 amino acids. Germline-derived CDR1 and CDR2 are SGHTA and FQGTGA. The chain's CDR3 is CASSEIGPGELFF. In DNA form, the CDR3 reads TGTGCCAGCAGCGAAATCGGCCCCGGGGAGCTGTTTTTT.

The chain employs TRBV5-6 and TRBJ2-3; perhaps TRBD1 as D (6 bases). V shed 5 bases and J shed 0 bases, with 13 bases lying between them. Germline V lookup: CDR1 SGHDT, CDR2 YYEEEE. The CDR3 extends over 15 amino acids. The DNA of the CDR3 is TGTGCCAGCAGAGTGGACAGAACAAGCACAGATACGCAGTATTTT. It translates to CASRVDRTSTDTQYF. The whole variable domain, remainder taken from reference TRBV5-6 and TRBJ2-3, is DAGVTQSPTHLIKTRGQQVTLRCSPKSGHDTVSWYQQALGQGPQFIFQYYEEEERQRGNFPDRFSGHQFPNYSSELNVNALLLGDSALYLCASRVDRTSTDTQYFGPGTRLTVL.

This clone was detected only a few times. The sample carries other DNA sequences with the same CDR3. CDR3 region: CSVERSMNTEAFF. The CDR3 nucleotides read TGCAGCGTTGAAAGGAGCATGAACACTGAAGCTTTCTTT. V and J are TRBV29-1 and TRBJ1-1; D gene ambiguous. This CDR3 comprises 13 residues. The germline V and J ends were trimmed by 2 bases and 0 bases, with 7 bases remaining between them. Germline CDR1 is SQVTM and CDR2 is ANQGSEA.

This chain joins TRBV30 and TRBJ1-6; D may be TRBD1 (5 bases). CDR3 length: 12 residues. Per germline, CDR1 GTSNPN and CDR2 SVGIG (reference sequence). The V gene lost 0 bases and the J gene lost 15 bases, with 12 bases spanning the gap. Written as DNA, the CDR3 is TGTGCCTGGAGTGTAACAGGTGGGCTCCTCCACTTT. Protein sequence: CAWSVTGGLLHF. Drawing the rest from reference TRBV30 and TRBJ1-6, the complete variable domain is SQTIHQWPATLVQPVGSPLSLECTVEGTSNPNLYWYRQAAGRGLQLLFYSVGIGQISSEVPQNLSASRPQDRQFILSSKKLLLSDSGFYLCAWSVTGGLLHFGNGTRLTVT.

The V and J genes are TRBV29-1 and TRBJ2-2; either TRBD1 or TRBD2 may supply D (5 bases each). V was shortened by 3 bases and J by 6 bases, with 11 bases between the two germline ends. The V gene's germline CDR1 is SQVTM and CDR2 ANQGSEA. CDR3 length equals 13 residues. The CDR3 coding sequence is TGCAGCGTTGATGGGCAGGGACCCGGGGAGCTGTTTTTT. This encodes CSVDGQGPGELFF.

A few counts support this clone. CDR3 sequence reads: CASSQSSSRAFF. The CDR3 nucleotides are TGTGCCAGCAGCCAAAGCTCATCAAGAGCTTTCTTT. J is TRBJ1-1 and V is TRBV14; unclear D gene. The CDR3 sequence is 12 residues long. In germline, CDR1 is SGHDN, CDR2 FVKESK. V was clipped by 2 bases and J by 10 bases, with 11 bases between them.

This clone was seen a few times. The chain couples TRBV30 to TRBJ1-2; D is undetermined. The CDR3 sequence is 14 residues long. Trimming took 4 bases from V and 8 from J, leaving 20 bases between them. Germline CDR1 reads GTSNPN; CDR2 reads SVGIG (reference sequence). The CDR3 loop is CAWNSGSRAGGYTF. In DNA, the CDR3 is TGTGCCTGGAACTCCGGATCAAGGGCCGGGGGCTACACCTTC.

J is TRBJ2-7 and V is TRBV6-5, with TRBD1 matching 8 bases. Germline V gene sequence: CDR1 MNHEY, CDR2 SVGAGI. The CDR3 extends over 16 amino acids. The ends lost 0 bases at V and 9 bases at J; junction bases unmatched: 13. As DNA, the CDR3 is TGTGCCAGCAGTTACTCCGCTCCGGGACAGGCCTCGGGGCAGTACTTC. This gives the protein CASSYSAPGQASGQYF.

Only a few counts were recorded for this clone. CDR3 region: CASSFSGASYEQYF. CDR3 DNA: TGTGCCAGCAGCTTTAGCGGGGCCTCCTACGAGCAGTACTTC. V is TRBV11-2 and J is TRBJ2-7, with 8 bases identical to TRBD2. Germline CDR1 is SGHAT and CDR2 is FQNNGV. J was trimmed by 0 bases and V by 3 bases; bases with no gene match: 1. CDR3 size: 14 residues.

The chain couples TRBV27 to TRBJ2-7, with D unclear. The CDR3 runs 15 residues. Germline V lookup: CDR1 MNHEY, CDR2 SMNVEV (reference sequence). V was pared by 5 bases and J by 0 bases, with 14 bases between. CDR3 amino acids: CASSPRAGISYEQYF. The CDR3 DNA follows: TGTGCCAGCAGTCCCCGGGCAGGCATCTCCTACGAGCAGTACTTC.

The genes are TRBV25-1 and TRBJ1-6; D unresolved. The CDR3 loop spans 14 amino acids. Trimming removed 4 bases from V and 5 bases from J, with 9 bases in between. From germline, CDR1 is MGHDK and CDR2 SYGVNS. The CDR3 region is CASSVQINNSPLHF. DNA of the CDR3: TGTGCCAGCAGTGTTCAGATTAATAATTCACCCCTCCACTTT.

The chain uses TRBV6-5 and TRBJ2-5; tentative D call: TRBD1 (7 bases). The V end lost 6 bases, the J end lost 4 bases, and 15 bases lay between the germline ends. CDR1 and CDR2 from the germline V gene are MNHEY and SVGAGI. This CDR3 contains 14 residues. For the CDR3, the DNA is TGTGCCAGCAGACGCCAGGGGGGCAGAGAGACCCAGTACTTC. Translating gives CASRRQGGRETQYF.

This rearrangement joins TRBV6-6 to TRBJ2-2, with 8 bases identical to TRBD1. Trimming took 5 bases from V and 3 from J; bases not matched to a gene: 5. CDR3 size: 15 residues. The germline gives CDR1 MNHNY, CDR2 SVGAGI (reference sequence). The CDR3 bases are TGTGCCAGCAGTCCCCAGGACAGGGACACCGGGGAGCTGTTTTTT. Its translation is CASSPQDRDTGELFF.

This chain uses TRBV15 with TRBJ2-2; D gene unclear. Germline V CDR1 and CDR2: LNHNV, YYDKDF (reference sequence). The V end was cut by 0 bases, the J end by 6 bases, with 5 bases between. The CDR3 is 13 amino acids. CDR3 amino acids: CATSRDVSGELFF. CDR3 sequence (DNA): TGTGCCACCAGCAGAGATGTCTCCGGGGAGCTGTTTTTT.

V is TRBV25-1 and J is TRBJ2-4; no definite D call. CDR3 length: 11 residues. With 3 bases removed from V and 9 bases from J, the gap between germline ends came to 6 bases. CDR1 and CDR2 from the germline V gene are MGHDK and SYGVNS. The CDR3 DNA is TGTGCCAGCAGTGATCTAGTCATTCAGTACTTC. As protein: CASSDLVIQYF.

V usage is TRBV29-1 and J usage is TRBJ1-2; a possible D gene is TRBD1 (6 bases). V was clipped by 5 bases and J by 6 bases, with 31 bases between them. This CDR3 has 18 amino acids. Looked up from germline, CDR1 is SQVTM and CDR2 is ANQGSEA. The CDR3 region has the DNA TGCAGCGTTATCCCTCGGGAGCCTAACAGGTCAGAGGGGGATGGCTACACCTTC. This codes for CSVIPREPNRSEGDGYTF.

The chain combines TRBV29-1 with TRBJ2-1; D remains unclear. Germline CDR1 is SQVTM and CDR2 is ANQGSEA. The CDR3 runs 12 residues. V was clipped by 6 bases and J by 9 bases, with 15 bases between them. This CDR3 reads CSVATSAPEQFF. The CDR3 nucleotides are TGCAGCGTCGCCACCAGCGCCCCTGAGCAGTTCTTC.

This clone occurred a few times. The chain recombines TRBV25-1 with TRBJ2-7; D might be TRBD1 or TRBD2, each matching 6 bases. Trimming removed 6 bases at V and 0 bases at J, with 21 bases between. CDR1 and CDR2 (germline): MGHDK, SYGVNS. The CDR3 is 17 residues long. The CDR3: CASSLVGGGQSSYEQYF. CDR3 nucleotide sequence: TGTGCCAGCAGCTTAGTAGGTGGGGGGCAGAGCTCCTACGAGCAGTACTTC.

The chain links TRBV30 to TRBJ1-5; no firm D call. The V gene's germline CDR1 is GTSNPN and CDR2 SVGIG (reference sequence). Trimming cost V 0 bases and J 7 bases, with 13 bases left between them. There are 14 residues in the CDR3. CDR3 bases: TGTGCCTGGAGTGTACCCAGTCTTGGGCAGCCCCAGCATTTT. This gives the protein CAWSVPSLGQPQHF.

The V gene is TRBV29-1, the J gene TRBJ1-2; no clear D. Germline lookup yields CDR1 SQVTM and CDR2 ANQGSEA. Trimming shortened V by 2 bases and J by 0 bases, and 10 bases separated the two germline ends. CDR3 length: 14 residues. The CDR3 region is CSVESQAANYGYTF. As DNA, the CDR3 is TGCAGCGTTGAATCCCAGGCGGCTAACTATGGCTACACCTTC.

This clone was seen a few times. The V call is TRBV4-1, the J call TRBJ2-1; 8 bases map to TRBD1. The J segment lost 9 bases and the V segment lost 4 bases, leaving 14 bases of the junction unmatched. This CDR3 has 16 amino acids. Germline V gene lookup returns CDR1 MGHRA and CDR2 YSYEKL. The CDR3 DNA sequence: TGCGCCAGCAGCCTCTCCGGGACAGGAGCCTTGGGTGAGCAGTTCTTC. Translation gives CASSLSGTGALGEQFF.

This clone has only a few counts. Different DNA sequences within this sample yield the same CDR3. The chain combines TRBV29-1 with TRBJ1-1; possible D gene TRBD1, 5 bases. With 7 bases removed from V and 1 base from J, the gap between germline ends came to 10 bases. This CDR3 is 12 amino acids long. CDR1 is SQVTM, CDR2 ANQGSEA, per germline. The CDR3 sequence is CSGQGGNTEAFF. CDR3 DNA: TGCAGCGGTCAGGGTGGGAACACTGAAGCTTTCTTT. Combining the CDR3 with reference TRBV29-1 and TRBJ1-1 gives the whole variable domain SAVISQKPSRDICQRGTSLTIQCQVDSQVTMMFWYRQQPGQSLTLIATANQGSEATYESGFVIDKFPISRPNLTFSTLTVSNMSPEDSSIYLCSGQGGNTEAFFGQGTRLTVV.

Only a few counts were recorded for this clone. This chain joins TRBV7-7 and TRBJ2-5; TRBD2 aligns across 7 bases. Germline V gene sequence: CDR1 SSHAT, CDR2 FNYEAQ (reference sequence). The CDR3 loop spans 17 amino acids. V gave up 1 base and J gave up 4 bases; unmatched junction bases: 12. As DNA, the CDR3 is TGTGCCAGCAGCTTAGGGACTAGTGTTACGGGGAGAGAGACCCAGTACTTC. Its protein product is CASSLGTSVTGRETQYF. Variable domain in full (rest from reference TRBV7-7 and TRBJ2-5): GAGVSQSPRYKVTKRGQDVTLRCDPISSHATLYWYQQALGQGPEFLTYFNYEAQPDKSGLPSDRFSAERPEGSISTLTIQRTEQRDSAMYRCASSLGTSVTGRETQYFGPGTRLLVL.

J is TRBJ1-6 and V is TRBV30; D remains unclear. The germline V gene has CDR1 GTSNPN and CDR2 SVGIG (reference sequence). CDR3 size: 12 residues. V lost 6 bases and J lost 14, with 17 bases in between. Here the CDR3 reads CACLAFESTLHF. DNA of the CDR3: TGTGCCTGTTTAGCTTTCGAGTCGACCCTCCACTTT. Combining the CDR3 with reference TRBV30 and TRBJ1-6 gives the whole variable domain SQTIHQWPATLVQPVGSPLSLECTVEGTSNPNLYWYRQAAGRGLQLLFYSVGIGQISSEVPQNLSASRPQDRQFILSSKKLLLSDSGFYLCACLAFESTLHFGNGTRLTVT.

The gene calls are TRBV29-1 and TRBJ1-2; D is ambiguous. CDR1 and CDR2 (germline): SQVTM, ANQGSEA. V was pared by 4 bases and J by 7 bases, with 19 bases between. CDR3 length equals 14 residues. The chain's CDR3 is CSVVLWSNLRGYTF. The DNA for the CDR3 is TGCAGCGTTGTCTTGTGGAGCAATTTACGTGGCTACACCTTC.

This chain links TRBV30 with TRBJ2-2, with D hard to call. V was trimmed by 4 bases and J by 4 bases, leaving 10 bases between them. The CDR3 totals 13 residues. In germline, CDR1 is GTSNPN, CDR2 SVGIG (reference sequence). The CDR3, as DNA: TGTGCCTGGACCCCGAAAACCACCGGGGAGCTGTTTTTT. Protein sequence: CAWTPKTTGELFF.

This clone was counted a few times. The CDR3 here is CASSSKSGGNTEAFF. For the CDR3, the DNA is TGTGCCAGCAGTAGTAAGTCAGGGGGAAACACTGAAGCTTTCTTT. V and J are TRBV6-1 and TRBJ1-1; 7 nucleotides line up with TRBD1. The V gene's germline CDR1 is MNHNS and CDR2 SASEGT. V shed 5 bases and J 2 bases; nucleotides not matched to a gene: 8. The CDR3 has 15 residues.